This T cell receptor (beta chain) was obtained from a study of cytomegalovirus exposure and HLA in healthy donors (TCRdb year 2017). General notes on the study: The 700 or so repertoires of the first cohort and the roughly 120 validation repertoires were produced on the same platform, according to a later analysis. The study was designed to test whether signatures of past pathogen exposure could be identified by cataloging public T cell receptors. Besides the first cohort of around 670 subjects, a separate validation cohort made up of 120 different subjects was used. To predict cytomegalovirus infection status, the study combined high-throughput TCR immunosequencing, statistical association of individual TCRs with disease status, and machine learning. The investigation overall reported the following: The classifier was reported to diagnose cytomegalovirus status with high specificity and sensitivity in both the original and validation cohorts. Across donors, most TCR sequences were observed very rarely, whereas some public TCRs were present in many individuals. A later analysis found that TCRs clustered in the first cohort also tended to co-occur in the 95 to 150 validation repertoires, with 94% of cluster scores above 0. In the study, 164 TCR beta chains were listed as associated with cytomegalovirus. Three of the identified cytomegalovirus-associated TCR beta chains were confirmed in vitro to be specific for cytomegalovirus antigens. All 120 or so repertoires were used to score co-occurrence in the validation cohort in a later analysis, because that analysis had no HLA typing for the cohort. It was suggested by the authors that the approach could potentially be generalized to other disease states and immunological phenotypes.

About this clone: Its antigen remains unidentified. No quality values exist for individual bases; no much larger clone is one base distant.

Donors formed part of the validation cohort, which comprised 120 subjects and was distinct from the first cohort of roughly 600 subjects. CDR1 ENHRY and CDR2 SYGVKD are derived from the germline V gene. V is pared back by 11 bases and J by 0 bases, with 14 bases lying between the germline termini. The CDR3 sequence holds 14 residues, the cysteine and phenylalanine included. The only DNA kept is the CDR3, 42 bases in frame from the first base. Receptor libraries were prepared by the immunoSEQ multiplex PCR assay. The published analysis was carried out like this. To diagnose cytomegalovirus status from the catalog of TCR beta chain sequences, a statistical classification framework was built. Entries here come from immuneACCESS through TCRdb and include only in-frame sequences with V and J called. Some clones fail to appear in such tables; in the studies checked, an unresolved V gene covers under half of the shortfall, and the cause of the remainder is unknown. V, J and clone size derive from that table, while D and trimming were established from the DNA sequence. The sample includes a few hundred thousand clones, with around 86% observed a single time. The biggest ten clones account for 0.7% to 0.85% of the sample.

The receptor's source is a woman aged 18-29 years in good health and CMV-seronegative. The receptor chain draws on TRBV10-3 and TRBJ2-1; the D gene cannot be resolved reliably. Specimen: PBMCs. The sequence in DNA is TGTGCCGGCGGTTGGCCGAGCTCCTACAATGAGCAGTTCTTC. Translated, this is CAGGWPSSYNEQFF.